This T cell receptor beta chain was recovered during a study of cytomegalovirus exposure and HLA in healthy donors. Points from the study as a whole: Subsequent analysis of the approximately 110 validation repertoires found a tendency for first-cohort TCR clusters to co-occur. The study designated fewer than 200 TCR beta chains cytomegalovirus-associated. As confirmed in vitro, three CMV-associated chains were specific for CMV antigens.

Donors were drawn from the 120-subject validation cohort, separate from the roughly 700-subject first cohort. Details on this clone: Its matching antigen is unknown.

The method was immunoSEQ multiplex PCR; TCRdb's version includes in-frame clones alone and lacks a portion of them. The table records tens of thousands of clones, about 90% of them present only once. Trimming took off 3 bases at V and 1 base at J, with 4 bases between the two ends. The CDR3 spans 14 residues. Germline CDR1 is SNHLY and CDR2 is FYNNEI. The source material was PBMCs. The source is a man aged 18 to 29 in good health and CMV-seronegative. This chain links TRBV2 with TRBJ2-6; no clear D. CDR3 residues: CASSDLSGANVLTF. The CDR3 nucleotides are TGTGCCAGCAGTGATCTGTCTGGGGCCAACGTCCTGACTTTC.